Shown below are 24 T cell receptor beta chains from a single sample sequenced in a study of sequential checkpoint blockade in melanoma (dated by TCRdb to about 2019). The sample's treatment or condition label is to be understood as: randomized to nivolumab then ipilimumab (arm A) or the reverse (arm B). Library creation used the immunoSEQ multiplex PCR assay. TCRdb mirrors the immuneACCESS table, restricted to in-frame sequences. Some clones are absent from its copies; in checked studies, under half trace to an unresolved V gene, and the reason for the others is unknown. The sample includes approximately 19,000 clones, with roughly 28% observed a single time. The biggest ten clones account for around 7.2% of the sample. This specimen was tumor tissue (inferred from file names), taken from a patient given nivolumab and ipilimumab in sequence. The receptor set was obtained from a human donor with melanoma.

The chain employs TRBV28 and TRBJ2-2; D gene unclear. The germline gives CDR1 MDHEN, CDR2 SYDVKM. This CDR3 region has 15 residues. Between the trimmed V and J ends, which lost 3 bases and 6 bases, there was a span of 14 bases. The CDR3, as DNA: TGTGCCAGCAGTTTGGGTGGGTTAAAGGCCGGGGAGCTGTTTTTT. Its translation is CASSLGGLKAGELFF.

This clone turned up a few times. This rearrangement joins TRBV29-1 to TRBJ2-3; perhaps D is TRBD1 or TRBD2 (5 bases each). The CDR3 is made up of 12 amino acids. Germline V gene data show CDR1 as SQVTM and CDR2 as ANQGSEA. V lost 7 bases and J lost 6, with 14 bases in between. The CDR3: CSGTGTDDTQYF. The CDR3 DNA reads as TGCAGCGGAACCGGGACGGATGATACGCAGTATTTT.

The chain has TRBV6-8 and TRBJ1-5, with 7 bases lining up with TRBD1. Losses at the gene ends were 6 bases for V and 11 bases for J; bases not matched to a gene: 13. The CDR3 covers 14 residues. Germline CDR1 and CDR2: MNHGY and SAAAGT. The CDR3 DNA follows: TGTGCCAGCAGCCCGTCGGGACAGCGGGGGACCCAGCATTTT. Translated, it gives CASSPSGQRGTQHF.

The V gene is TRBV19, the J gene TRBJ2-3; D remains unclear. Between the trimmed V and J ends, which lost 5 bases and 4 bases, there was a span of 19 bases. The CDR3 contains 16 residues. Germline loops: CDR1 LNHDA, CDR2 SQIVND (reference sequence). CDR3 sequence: CASSGSVSLLSDTQYF. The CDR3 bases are TGTGCCAGTAGTGGTTCCGTAAGTCTTCTTTCAGATACGCAGTATTTT. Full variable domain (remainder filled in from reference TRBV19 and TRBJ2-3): DGGITQSPKYLFRKEGQNVTLSCEQNLNHDAMYWYRQDPGQGLRLIYYSQIVNDFQKGDIAEGYSVSREKKESFPLTVTSAQKNPTAFYLCASSGSVSLLSDTQYFGPGTRLTVL.

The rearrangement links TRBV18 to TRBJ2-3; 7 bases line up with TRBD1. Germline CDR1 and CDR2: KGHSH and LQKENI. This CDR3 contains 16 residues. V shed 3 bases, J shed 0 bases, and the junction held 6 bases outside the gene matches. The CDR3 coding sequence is TGTGCCAGCTCACCTCCGGGACAGCGTAGCACAGATACGCAGTATTTT. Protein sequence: CASSPPGQRSTDTQYF.

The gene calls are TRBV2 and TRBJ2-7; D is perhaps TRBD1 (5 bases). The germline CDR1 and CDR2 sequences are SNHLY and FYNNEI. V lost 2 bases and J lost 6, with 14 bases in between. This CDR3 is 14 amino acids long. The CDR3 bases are TGTGCCAGCAGTGAAACTTGGGCCAGGGTCGAGCAGTACTTC. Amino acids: CASSETWARVEQYF.

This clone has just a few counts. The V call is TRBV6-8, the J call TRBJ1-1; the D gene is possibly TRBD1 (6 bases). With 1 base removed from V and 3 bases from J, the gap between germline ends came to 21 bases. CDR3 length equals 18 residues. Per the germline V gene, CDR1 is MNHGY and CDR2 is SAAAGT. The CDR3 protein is CASSYFFGGAGMDTEAFF. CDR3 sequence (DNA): TGTGCCAGCAGTTACTTCTTCGGGGGCGCGGGGATGGACACTGAAGCTTTCTTT.

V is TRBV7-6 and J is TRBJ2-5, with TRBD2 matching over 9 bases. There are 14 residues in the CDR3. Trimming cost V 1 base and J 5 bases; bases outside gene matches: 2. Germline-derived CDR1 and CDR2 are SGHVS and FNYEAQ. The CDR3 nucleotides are TGTGCCAGCAGCTTAGGCGGGGGGGCGGAGACCCAGTACTTC. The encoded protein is CASSLGGGAETQYF.

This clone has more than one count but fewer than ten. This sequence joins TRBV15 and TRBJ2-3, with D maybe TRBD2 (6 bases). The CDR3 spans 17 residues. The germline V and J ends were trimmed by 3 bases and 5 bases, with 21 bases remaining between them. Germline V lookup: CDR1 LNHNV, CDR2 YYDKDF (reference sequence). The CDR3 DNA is TGTGCCACCAGCAGTAGACTAGTAGGGGCTCTCGGAGATACGCAGTATTTT. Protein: CATSSRLVGALGDTQYF.

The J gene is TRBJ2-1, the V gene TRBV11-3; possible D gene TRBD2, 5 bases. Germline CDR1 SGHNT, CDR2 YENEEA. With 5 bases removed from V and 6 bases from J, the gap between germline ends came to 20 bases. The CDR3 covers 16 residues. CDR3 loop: CASSPNPGIRTNEQFF. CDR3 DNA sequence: TGTGCCAGCAGCCCGAATCCCGGGATCCGAACCAATGAGCAGTTCTTC.

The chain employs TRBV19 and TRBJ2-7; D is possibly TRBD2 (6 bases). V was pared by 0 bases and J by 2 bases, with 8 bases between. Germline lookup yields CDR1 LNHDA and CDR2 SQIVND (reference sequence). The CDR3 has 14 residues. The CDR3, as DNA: TGTGCCAGTAGTATAGAAGCGGGTACCTACGAGCAGTACTTC. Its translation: CASSIEAGTYEQYF.

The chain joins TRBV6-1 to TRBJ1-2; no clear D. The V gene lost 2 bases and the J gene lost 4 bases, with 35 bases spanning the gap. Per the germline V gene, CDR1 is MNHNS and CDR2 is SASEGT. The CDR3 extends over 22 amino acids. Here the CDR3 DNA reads TGTGCCAGCAGTGAACCCCTGACTAGAGGGATCGGCAACCTGAGAGGAATCTATGGCTACACCTTC. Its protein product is CASSEPLTRGIGNLRGIYGYTF.

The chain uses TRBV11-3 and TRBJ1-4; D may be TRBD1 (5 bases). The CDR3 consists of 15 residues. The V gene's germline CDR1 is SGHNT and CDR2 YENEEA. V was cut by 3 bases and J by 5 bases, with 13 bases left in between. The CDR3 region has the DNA TGTGCCAGCAGCTTCTTCCAAGGGGAAAATGAAAAACTGTTTTTT. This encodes CASSFFQGENEKLFF.

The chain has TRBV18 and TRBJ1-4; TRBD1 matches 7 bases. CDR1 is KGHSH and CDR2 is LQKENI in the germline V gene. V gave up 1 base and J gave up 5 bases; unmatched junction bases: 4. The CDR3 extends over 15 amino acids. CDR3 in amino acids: CASSPRQGLNEKLFF. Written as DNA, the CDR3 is TGTGCCAGCTCACCACGACAGGGATTAAATGAAAAACTGTTTTTT.

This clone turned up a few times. The CDR3 DNA is TGTGCCAGCAGTAACAGGGGCACTGGGGCCAACGTCCTGACTTTC. Amino acids: CASSNRGTGANVLTF. The chain has TRBV28 and TRBJ2-6, with 7 bases matching TRBD1. The germline gives CDR1 MDHEN, CDR2 SYDVKM. V shed 5 bases and J 2 bases; nucleotides not matched to a gene: 3. This CDR3 comprises 15 residues.

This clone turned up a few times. The CDR3 here is CASSPRLTDTQYF. DNA for the CDR3: TGTGCCAGCAGCCCGCGATTAACAGATACGCAGTATTTT. This chain connects TRBV7-1 to TRBJ2-3, with no clear D. TRBV7-1 is reported as an ORF; its role is uncertain. Trimming shortened V by 5 bases and J by 3 bases, and 9 bases separated the two germline ends. The CDR3 sequence is 13 residues long.

In nucleotides, the CDR3 is TGTGCCAGCGGGAAACGGACACAGAACACTGAAGCTTTCTTT. As protein: CASGKRTQNTEAFF. This chain joins TRBV18 and TRBJ1-1; maybe TRBD1 (5 bases). Looked up from germline, CDR1 is KGHSH and CDR2 is LQKENI. V lost 8 bases to trimming and J lost 1 base, with 14 bases between them. The CDR3 extends over 14 amino acids. Variable domain in full (rest from reference TRBV18 and TRBJ1-1): NAGVMQNPRHLVRRRGQEARLRCSPMKGHSHVYWYRQLPEEGLKFMVYLQKENIIDESGMPKERFSAEFPKEGPSILRIQQVVRGDSAAYFCASGKRTQNTEAFFGQGTRLTVV.

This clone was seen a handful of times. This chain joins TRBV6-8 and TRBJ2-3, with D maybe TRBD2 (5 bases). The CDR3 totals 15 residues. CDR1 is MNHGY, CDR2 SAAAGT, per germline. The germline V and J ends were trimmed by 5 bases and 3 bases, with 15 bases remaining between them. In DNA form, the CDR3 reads TGTGCCAGCAGTGAGCGGCGGGCCGGAACAGATACGCAGTATTTT. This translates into CASSERRAGTDTQYF.

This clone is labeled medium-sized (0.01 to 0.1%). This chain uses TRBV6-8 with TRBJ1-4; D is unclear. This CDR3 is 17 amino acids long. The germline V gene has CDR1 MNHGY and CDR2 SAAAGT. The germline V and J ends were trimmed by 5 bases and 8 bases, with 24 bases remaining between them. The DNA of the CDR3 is TGTGCCAGCAGTGGGTCGTTGTTAGACTCCCGACGGGAAAAACTGTTTTTT. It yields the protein CASSGSLLDSRREKLFF.

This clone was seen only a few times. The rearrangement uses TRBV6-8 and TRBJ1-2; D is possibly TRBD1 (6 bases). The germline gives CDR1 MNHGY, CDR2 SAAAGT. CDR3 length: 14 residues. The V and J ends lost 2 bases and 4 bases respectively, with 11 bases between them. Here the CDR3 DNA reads TGTGCCAGCAGTTACGGGGGCGTGGGCTATGGCTACACCTTC. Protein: CASSYGGVGYGYTF.

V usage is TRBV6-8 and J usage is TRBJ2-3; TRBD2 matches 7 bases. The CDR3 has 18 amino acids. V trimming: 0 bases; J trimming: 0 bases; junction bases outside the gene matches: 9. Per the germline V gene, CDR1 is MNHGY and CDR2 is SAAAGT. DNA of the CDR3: TGTGCCAGCAGTTACTCCAGGATGGGGGGGTTGAGCACAGATACGCAGTATTTT. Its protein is CASSYSRMGGLSTDTQYF.

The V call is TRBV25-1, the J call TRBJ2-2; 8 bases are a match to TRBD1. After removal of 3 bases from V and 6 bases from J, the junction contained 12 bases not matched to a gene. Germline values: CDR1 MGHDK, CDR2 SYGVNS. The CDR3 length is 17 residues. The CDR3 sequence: CASSEIGLDRVAGELFF. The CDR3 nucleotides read TGTGCCAGCAGTGAGATAGGGCTGGACAGGGTCGCCGGGGAGCTGTTTTTT.

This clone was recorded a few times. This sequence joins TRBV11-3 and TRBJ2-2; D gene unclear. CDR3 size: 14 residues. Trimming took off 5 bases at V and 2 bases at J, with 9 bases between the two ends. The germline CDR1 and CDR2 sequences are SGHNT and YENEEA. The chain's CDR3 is CASSPRANTGELFF. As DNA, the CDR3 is TGTGCCAGCAGCCCCAGAGCTAACACCGGGGAGCTGTTTTTT.

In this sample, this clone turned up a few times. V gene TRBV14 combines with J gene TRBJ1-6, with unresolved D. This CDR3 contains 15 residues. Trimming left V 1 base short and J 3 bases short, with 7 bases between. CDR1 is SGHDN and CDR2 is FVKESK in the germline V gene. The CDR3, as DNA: TGTGCCAGCAGCCAAGGAGAGAACTATAATTCACCCCTCCACTTT. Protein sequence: CASSQGENYNSPLHF.